The clone carrying this T cell receptor (beta chain) was seen a few times. Its specificity is unknown. Assay used: immunoSEQ multiplex PCR; TCRdb lists only in-frame clones, some missing. The sample lists 95,000 to 100,000 clones, about nine tenths occurring once. The sample originates from a study of siplizumab effects on memory and regulatory T cells. Broader study findings: Suppression by proliferating Tregs derived from siplizumab cultures was not verified.

Germline V gene sequence: CDR1 SEHNR, CDR2 FQNEAQ (reference sequence). The CDR3 is made up of 18 amino acids. V lost 5 bases to trimming and J lost 1 base, with 21 bases between them. This receptor was obtained from a human donor in good health. This chain connects TRBV7-9 to TRBJ2-1, with a tentative D call TRBD2 (5 bases). Sequenced sample: non-Treg CD4+ T cells sorted from blood. CDR3: CASSTQPAASGSYNEQFF. The CDR3 nucleotides read TGTGCCAGCAGCACGCAACCGGCGGCCTCGGGATCCTACAATGAGCAGTTCTTC.